This T cell receptor beta chain was captured by sequencing in a study of blood T cell repertoires in COVID-19. Study details: Nucleic acid was either cDNA or gDNA, and it came from T cells, B-cell-depleted T cells, or PBMCs.

Participant age was roughly 18 to 100 years, and participants resided in roughly 25 US areas. Assignments of participants to cohorts depended upon their own reported clinical history. The CDR3 is 15 residues long. V dropped 1 base and J dropped 2; count of bases not matched to a gene: 2. Germline assignment: CDR1 SGHAT and CDR2 FQNNGV. Original processing notes: Estimates of nucleated cell counts were drawn from the amplification of reference gene primers. Data came from immunoSEQ multiplex PCR; TCRdb stores just in-frame clones and leaves some out. V, J and clone size reflect that table, while D and trimming were determined from the DNA. The sample has about 270,000 clones, around nine tenths seen once; the top ten hold over 2.5%.

The clonotype comes from a woman in her late teens or twenties who had recovered from COVID-19. V is TRBV11-2 and J is TRBJ2-1; 7 bases line up with TRBD2. The sequenced sample was PBMCs or T cells enriched from blood (not recorded which). CDR3 DNA: TGTGCCAGCAGCTTAGTGGGGGGGACCTACAATGAGCAGTTCTTC. It yields the protein CASSLVGGTYNEQFF.